The entry below describes one T cell receptor beta chain. The clone's antigen remains unknown. Per-base quality was not reported, and no clone a single base away is much larger than it. The sample is drawn from a study of CD8 T cells in Susac syndrome (dated by TCRdb to the late 2010s). For context, the study as a whole: The study used repertoire sequencing to test whether antigen drove CD8+ T cell activation and differentiation in Susac syndrome.

Peripheral blood CD8+ and CD4+ T cells from healthy donors, Susac syndrome patients and multiple sclerosis patients were profiled using high-throughput TCR beta sequencing. The multiple sclerosis controls were treatment-naive patients who had stable or active relapsing-remitting disease and met the revised McDonald criteria. CD8+ TEMRA cells were enriched by FACS, while bulk CD8+ and CD4+ T cells were purified by magnetic negative isolation. Blood was collected in EDTA tubes and processed within 24 hours, with PBMCs isolated through density gradient centrifugation. PBMCs intended for TCR sequencing were frozen in liquid nitrogen and were later thawed in a 37 degrees C water bath. A purity of at least 90% was achieved for sorted or isolated CD4+, CD8+ and CD8+ TEMRA cells. Including cysteine and phenylalanine, the CDR3 has 15 amino acids. The sequence is cut down to CDR3 DNA, 45 bases in frame from base 1. Relative to germline, V is missing 6 bases and J is missing 2 bases, with 6 bases of the junction outside any gene match. From the germline V gene, CDR1 is SGHTA and CDR2 is FQGNSA.

RNA was extracted using the RNeasy kit, and roughly 0.5 to 1 microgram was reverse transcribed with random hexamers. The immunoSEQ multiplex PCR assay, which covers 54 Vbeta and 13 Jbeta segments, was used to amplify TCR beta CDR3 regions. To correct PCR amplification bias, a synthetic template baseline was used for both primer optimization and computational correction. For the original study's pipeline: Reads were annotated to V, D and J genes according to IMGT and were analyzed with immunoSEQ Analyzer, with only productive sequences retained. Clonality was computed as one minus Shannon entropy normalized by log2 of the number of productive unique sequences. For each patient and control, public and private clones were evaluated among the 100 most prevalent clones. Clones were defined as Susac-specific if absent from the healthy and MS cohorts, from 900 to 1,300 published viral clones and from other ImmuneACCESS disease sequences. The public reads were reanalyzed by TCRdb: fastp trimming at Q25, MiXCR alignment, in-frame beta chains only. Here each entry gathers all rows of one CDR3 protein and keeps the most common genes and DNA. Clone size and V and J calls follow TCRdb, not the original study. The sample contains 160,000 or so distinct CDR3 sequences, 94% of them found a single time. The ten top clones hold around 0.093% of the sample.

The paper's findings and limits, for the study overall: The number of individuals in the TCR sequencing and HLA analysis was acknowledged as relatively small.

The TCR sequence derives from a human donor with multiple sclerosis. Sequencing was carried out using CD4+ T cells from PBMCs. The chain joins TRBV7-2 to TRBJ2-3; TRBD2 matches 9 bases in the middle. This receptor carries the CDR3 CASRNLAGYTDTQYF. The nucleotide sequence is given as TGTGCCAGCAGAAACCTAGCGGGGTACACAGATACGCAGTATTTT.